The 22 T cell receptor beta chains below all came from one sample that was sequenced in a study of blood T cell repertoires in COVID-19. TCRdb keeps only in-frame clones here, not all; method: immunoSEQ multiplex PCR. The sample consists of approximately 190,000 clones, about four fifths of them appearing once. The source material was peripheral blood. All receptors derive from a woman aged 40-49 years with acute or convalescent COVID-19.

The chain links TRBV27 to TRBJ2-1; TRBD2 aligns across 9 bases. This CDR3 spans 14 amino acids. V shed 8 bases and J 15 bases; nucleotides not matched to a gene: 17. Germline V gives CDR1 MNHEY, CDR2 SMNVEV (reference sequence). CDR3 nucleotides: TGTGCCAGCGCCTACCAAGGGACCGGGACTAGCCCGTTCTTC. It translates to CASAYQGTGTSPFF.

V gene TRBV7-2 combines with J gene TRBJ2-1; TRBD1 agrees at 10 bases. CDR1 is SGHTA, CDR2 FQGNSA, per germline. The junction had 15 bases not matched to a gene; V was cut back by 2 bases and J by 8 bases. The CDR3 loop spans 18 amino acids. CDR3 coding DNA: TGTGCCAGCAGCTTACTTCTGAGGTGGACAGGGGGACAGGATGAGCAGTTCTTC. Translating it yields CASSLLLRWTGGQDEQFF.

V gene TRBV30 combines with J gene TRBJ1-5; tentatively, D is TRBD1 (5 bases). The CDR3 spans 17 residues. V lost 2 bases to trimming and J lost 5 bases, with 22 bases between them. The germline V gene has CDR1 GTSNPN and CDR2 SVGIG (reference sequence). The CDR3 bases are TGTGCCTGGAGTATGGCGGAAGACAGTGCCCTTGATCAGCCCCAGCATTTT. It is translated as CAWSMAEDSALDQPQHF.

The chain recombines TRBV24-1 with TRBJ1-1; 7 nucleotides align to TRBD1. CDR1 KGHDR and CDR2 SFDVKD come from the germline V gene. Losses at the gene ends were 8 bases for V and 5 bases for J; bases not matched to a gene: 7. The CDR3 runs to 13 residues. CDR3 protein: CATMGQGETEAFF. Here the CDR3 DNA reads TGTGCCACCATGGGGCAGGGGGAGACTGAAGCTTTCTTT.

The V call is TRBV19, the J call TRBJ1-1; D is perhaps TRBD1 (6 bases). The CDR3 spans 15 residues. Germline V gene lookup returns CDR1 LNHDA and CDR2 SQIVND (reference sequence). The germline V and J ends were trimmed by 0 bases and 5 bases, with 13 bases remaining between them. The CDR3: CASSIDPGVRTEAFF. In nucleotides, the CDR3 is TGTGCCAGTAGTATAGACCCAGGGGTAAGGACTGAAGCTTTCTTT. The complete variable domain, with remaining parts taken from reference TRBV19 and TRBJ1-1, reads DGGITQSPKYLFRKEGQNVTLSCEQNLNHDAMYWYRQDPGQGLRLIYYSQIVNDFQKGDIAEGYSVSREKKESFPLTVTSAQKNPTAFYLCASSIDPGVRTEAFFGQGTRLTVV.

The chain couples TRBV7-8 to TRBJ2-3, with TRBD2 matching over 10 bases. CDR1 is SGHVS, CDR2 FQNEAQ, per germline. The CDR3 extends over 14 amino acids. With 3 bases clipped from V and 7 bases from J, the junction kept 4 bases outside the gene matches. CDR3 residues: CASSFSGGMNTQYF. For the CDR3, the DNA is TGTGCCAGCAGCTTTAGCGGGGGGATGAATACGCAGTATTTT.

This chain connects TRBV6-2 or TRBV6-3 to TRBJ1-2; D remains ambiguous. The CDR3 consists of 15 residues. Germline values: CDR1 MNHEY, CDR2 SVGEGT. V was pared by 2 bases and J by 6 bases, with 16 bases between. CDR3 sequence reads: CASSYPREGDHGYTF. The CDR3 DNA is TGTGCCAGCAGTTACCCGCGGGAGGGCGACCATGGCTACACCTTC.

The chain has TRBV28 and TRBJ2-1, with D possibly TRBD2 on 6 matching bases. V dropped 1 base and J dropped 13 bases, with 17 bases sitting between them. CDR1 MDHEN and CDR2 SYDVKM come from the germline V gene. This CDR3 contains 14 residues. CDR3 coding DNA: TGTGCCAGCAGTTTATCGGGAGCCTCCCCAAGACAGTTCTTC. Translated: CASSLSGASPRQFF.

This clone appeared a single time. This chain links TRBV10-2 with TRBJ1-5; 8 bases align to TRBD1. Germline-derived CDR1 and CDR2 are WSHSY and SAAADI. Unmatched junction bases numbered 5, after V lost 6 bases and J lost 7 bases. There are 13 residues in the CDR3. CDR3 amino acids: CASSATGAQPQHF. Here the CDR3 DNA reads TGCGCCAGCAGCGCGACAGGGGCACAGCCCCAGCATTTT.

V is TRBV3-1 (or the pseudogene TRBV3-2) and J is TRBJ1-3; tentative D call: TRBD1 (5 bases). Germline-derived CDR1 and CDR2 are LGHDT and YNNKEL (reference sequence). V lost 6 bases and J lost 0, with 12 bases in between. The CDR3 contains 15 residues. CDR3 coding DNA: TGTGCCAGCAGTCTCATACAGGCCTCTGGAAACACCATATATTTT. The encoded protein is CASSLIQASGNTIYF.

V and J are TRBV5-1 and TRBJ2-1; 8 bases align to TRBD2. With 0 bases clipped from V and 2 bases from J, the junction kept 4 bases outside the gene matches. From germline, CDR1 is SGHRS and CDR2 YFSETQ. This CDR3 spans 16 amino acids. For the CDR3, the DNA is TGCGCCAGCAGCTTGGGGGCTAGCGGGCCCTACAATGAGCAGTTCTTC. Amino acid sequence: CASSLGASGPYNEQFF.

The chain carries TRBV7-9 and TRBJ2-3, with D maybe TRBD2 (6 bases). V was pared by 6 bases and J by 1 base, with 26 bases between. In germline, CDR1 is SEHNR, CDR2 FQNEAQ (reference sequence). The CDR3 has 19 residues. As DNA, the CDR3 is TGTGCCAGCAGGAATAGGAGACTAGTCCTAAAAACCCGCACAGATACGCAGTATTTT. Translation gives CASRNRRLVLKTRTDTQYF.

V is TRBV11-3 and J is TRBJ1-5; 12 positions match TRBD1. The V gene end was trimmed by 5 bases and the J gene end by 6 bases; junction bases not matched to a gene: 5. The CDR3 loop spans 15 amino acids. In germline, CDR1 is SGHNT, CDR2 YENEEA. This chain's CDR3 is CASSPRDRGPQPQHF. Written as DNA, the CDR3 is TGTGCCAGCAGCCCCCGGGACAGGGGGCCTCAGCCCCAGCATTTT.

The chain is built from TRBV5-5 and TRBJ1-2; D unclear. CDR1 SGHKS and CDR2 YYEKEE come from the germline V gene (reference sequence). V shed 3 bases and J shed 4 bases, with 10 bases lying between them. The CDR3 is 13 amino acids. The DNA for the CDR3 is TGTGCCAGCAGCTCCCAGGCCTTCTATGGCTACACCTTC. Protein: CASSSQAFYGYTF. The full variable domain, rest sourced from reference TRBV5-5 and TRBJ1-2, is DAGVTQSPTHLIKTRGQQVTLRCSPISGHKSVSWYQQVLGQGPQFIFQYYEKEERGRGNFPDRFSARQFPNYSSELNVNALLLGDSALYLCASSSQAFYGYTFGSGTRLTVV.

The chain combines TRBV28 with TRBJ2-3, with TRBD2 matching 7 bases. The CDR3 runs 16 residues. The trim removed 4 bases at V and 2 bases at J, leaving 9 bases unmatched. Germline assignment: CDR1 MDHEN and CDR2 SYDVKM. The CDR3 sequence is CASSSGSGFHTDTQYF. The CDR3 DNA sequence: TGTGCCAGCAGTTCAGGTAGCGGGTTCCACACAGATACGCAGTATTTT.

This chain links TRBV9 with TRBJ2-5; possible D gene TRBD2, 6 bases. The CDR3 totals 16 residues. CDR1 and CDR2 (germline): SGDLS, YYNGEE. V was trimmed by 0 bases and J by 1 base, leaving 13 bases between them. The CDR3 DNA sequence: TGTGCCAGCAGCGTAGGGGCGGGGTTAATCCAAGAGACCCAGTACTTC. Amino acid sequence: CASSVGAGLIQETQYF.

This chain uses TRBV12-5 with TRBJ1-1; 7 positions match TRBD1. The germline V gene encodes CDR1 LGHNT and CDR2 FRNRAP. CDR3 length: 13 amino acids. V was pared by 1 base and J by 10 bases, with 6 bases of the junction left unmatched. The CDR3 nucleotides read TGTGCTAGTGGTTTGGGCCAGGGGGTCGTAGCTTTCTTT. Protein product: CASGLGQGVVAFF. Using reference TRBV12-5 and TRBJ1-1 for the parts outside the CDR3, the full variable domain is DARVTQTPRHKVTEMGQEVTMRCQPILGHNTVFWYRQTMMQGLELLAYFRNRAPLDDSGMPKDRFSAEMPDATLATLKIQPSEPRDSAVYFCASGLGQGVVAFFGQGTRLTVV.

The chain is built from TRBV21-1 and TRBJ2-3; the table's D call TRBD1 went unverified against the DNA. TRBV21-1 is flagged as a pseudogene. The CDR3 runs to 15 residues. The CDR3, as DNA: TGTGCCAGCCCCCGAGAGAGACAGGGGCCGCGTACGCAGTATTTT. Translated, it gives CASPRERQGPRTQYF.

The genes are TRBV6-5 and TRBJ1-2, with TRBD1 matching 8 bases. The V gene end was trimmed by 5 bases and the J gene end by 13 bases; junction bases not matched to a gene: 9. The CDR3 length is 12 residues. Germline values: CDR1 MNHEY, CDR2 SVGAGI. The CDR3 nucleotides are TGTGCCAGCAGTCCTCGGACAGGGAGCGGCACCTTC. This codes for CASSPRTGSGTF.

The chain recombines TRBV28 with TRBJ1-1; 7 bases match TRBD1. Germline trimming cut 6 bases from V and 2 bases from J; bases unmatched to any gene: 3. The CDR3 loop spans 13 amino acids. Germline CDR1 MDHEN, CDR2 SYDVKM. As DNA, the CDR3 is TGTGCCAGCAGAGGACAGGTCAACACTGAAGCTTTCTTT. The encoded protein is CASRGQVNTEAFF.

The rearrangement links TRBV30 to TRBJ2-3; 8 nucleotides line up with TRBD2. Germline-derived CDR1 and CDR2 are GTSNPN and SVGIG (reference sequence). The CDR3 is 13 amino acids. V shed 7 bases and J 1 base; nucleotides not matched to a gene: 4. Here the CDR3 DNA reads TGTGCCTTAAACGGGGGGGGCACAGATACGCAGTATTTT. Amino acid sequence: CALNGGGTDTQYF.

The chain has TRBV27 and TRBJ1-2; 7 nucleotides agree with TRBD1. The trim removed 4 bases at V and 1 base at J, leaving 3 bases unmatched. The CDR3 sequence is 14 residues long. Looked up from germline, CDR1 is MNHEY and CDR2 is SMNVEV (reference sequence). The CDR3 bases are TGTGCCAGCAGTTCCACAGGGGATAACTATGGCTACACCTTC. As protein: CASSSTGDNYGYTF.